This is a list of T cell receptor beta chains from one sample in a study of technical replicates of blood from several donors. Assay: immunoSEQ multiplex PCR; the TCRdb copy retains only in-frame clones and omits some. The sample carries roughly 60,000 clones, 87% recorded once. What was sequenced was PBMCs. The receptors derive from a human donor in good health. Some clones in this sample may be carry-over from other donors' samples. Each CDR3 is given without its conserved first and last residue.

v_gene,CDR3aa
TRBV5-8,ASSLRGPGQAAYGYT
TRBV11-3,ASSPREGPLGEQF
TRBV30,ARTGPGETQY
TRBV18,ASSPPGQGFYEQY
TRBV5-6,ASSHRDRGSSRTYEQY
TRBV19,ASSYGGPRGHGYT
TRBV5-6,ASSSWDRHYEQY
TRBV15,ATSSSDNYGYT
TRBV7-8,ASSSRDRGGEKLF
TRBV19,ASSQQGMARPDTQY
TRBV7-9,ASSFVVVRGQETQY
TRBV15,ATSRLPGETQY
TRBV7-2,ASSSPSENYEQY
TRBV14,ASRRTGGETQY
TRBV27,ASSLSRSRPQH
TRBV5-5,ASSLAASGALEQY
TRBV9,ASSVWGSPSGANVLT
TRBV15,ATSATGTDNTGELF
TRBV7-9,ASGPGQGMGQGQPQH
TRBV4-2,ASSQEIGLAQTDTQY
TRBV5-4,ASSRQGTDHNEQF
TRBV5-1,ASSLVVSTDTQY
TRBV4-2,ASSQDKGGGVDTQY
TRBV7-9,ASSLGFTGHQETQY
TRBV29-1,SAKTEPLNTEAF
TRBV9,ASRVGHLTGELF
TRBV6-5,ASSPGWTNEKLF
TRBV7-2,ASSLGTSGAT
TRBV12-5,ASGSPGGSDTQY
TRBV4-2,ASSQVPSPLH
TRBV28,ASSSGSTNYGYT
TRBV15,ATSSHKGQTNTGELF
TRBV30,AWSPGLSNTEAF
TRBV5-1,ATGDRAGELF
TRBV7-2,ASSFSNRYQPQH
TRBV9,ASSVVPGIEQY
TRBV7-2,ASSLGGLVGNTIY
TRBV28,ASRSGTSPLH
TRBV2,ASSEAGLYEQY
TRBV6-5,ASRGTGNYGYT
TRBV5-1,ASTPILGEGPAGELF
TRBV18,ASSPDFGTRGSNEQF
TRBV25-1,ASSEPLGRDTQY
TRBV6-5,ASSSTSLGNEKLF
TRBV5-4,ASSPLGAAARQY
TRBV5-1,ASSPGRNTDTQY